This entry concerns a single TCR beta chain. Germline values: CDR1 LNHDA, CDR2 SQIVND (reference sequence). V was clipped by 2 bases and J by 2 bases; unmatched bases: 11. This CDR3 has 17 amino acids. Using immunoSEQ multiplex PCR, the repertoire was profiled, and TCRdb retains in-frame clones only, with some absent. The sample holds roughly 190,000 clones; approximately 85% are singletons and the top ten take around 7.8%. The data were taken from a study of blood T cell repertoires in COVID-19. The chain is built from TRBV19 and TRBJ1-1; 7 bases agree with TRBD1. What was sequenced was peripheral blood. This sequence originates from a woman aged 55-75 years with acute or convalescent COVID-19. The CDR3 sequence is CASSILRDRGPNTEAFF. The CDR3 region has the DNA TGTGCCAGTAGTATACTCCGGGACAGAGGACCAAACACTGAAGCTTTCTTT.